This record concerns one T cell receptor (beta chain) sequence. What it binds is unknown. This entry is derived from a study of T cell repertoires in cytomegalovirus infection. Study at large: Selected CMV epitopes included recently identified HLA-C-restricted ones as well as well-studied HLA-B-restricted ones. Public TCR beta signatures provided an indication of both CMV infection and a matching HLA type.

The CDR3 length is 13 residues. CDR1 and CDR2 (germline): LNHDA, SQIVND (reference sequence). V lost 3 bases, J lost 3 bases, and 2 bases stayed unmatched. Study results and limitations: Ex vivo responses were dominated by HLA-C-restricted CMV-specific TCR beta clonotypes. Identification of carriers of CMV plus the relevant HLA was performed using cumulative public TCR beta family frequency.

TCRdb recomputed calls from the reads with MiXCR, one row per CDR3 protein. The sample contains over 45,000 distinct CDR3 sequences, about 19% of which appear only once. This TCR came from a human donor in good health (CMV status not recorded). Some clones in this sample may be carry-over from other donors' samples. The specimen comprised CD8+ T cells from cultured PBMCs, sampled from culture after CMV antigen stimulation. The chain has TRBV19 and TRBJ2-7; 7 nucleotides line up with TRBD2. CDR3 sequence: CASSISGVYEQYF. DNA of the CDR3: TGTGCCAGTAGTATCAGCGGGGTCTACGAGCAGTACTTC. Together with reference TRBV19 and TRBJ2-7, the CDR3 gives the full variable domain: DGGITQSPKYLFRKEGQNVTLSCEQNLNHDAMYWYRQDPGQGLRLIYYSQIVNDFQKGDIAEGYSVSREKKESFPLTVTSAQKNPTAFYLCASSISGVYEQYFGPGTRLTVT.